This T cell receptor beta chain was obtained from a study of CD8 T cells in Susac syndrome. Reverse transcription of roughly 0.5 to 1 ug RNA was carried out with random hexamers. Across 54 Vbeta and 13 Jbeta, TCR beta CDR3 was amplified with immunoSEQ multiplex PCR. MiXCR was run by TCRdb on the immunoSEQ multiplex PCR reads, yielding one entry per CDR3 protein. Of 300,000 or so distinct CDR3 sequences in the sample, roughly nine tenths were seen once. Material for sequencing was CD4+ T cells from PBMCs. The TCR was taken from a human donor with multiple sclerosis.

The CDR3 region has the DNA TGTGCCAGCAGCCCTACCCATTTGGGTCCAAGGGGAAACACCATATATTTT. Its translation is CASSPTHLGPRGNTIYF. V and J are TRBV11-2 and TRBJ1-3, with D unclear. The length of the CDR3 is 17 residues. Looked up from germline, CDR1 is SGHAT and CDR2 is FQNNGV. V was clipped by 5 bases and J by 4 bases, with 21 bases between them.